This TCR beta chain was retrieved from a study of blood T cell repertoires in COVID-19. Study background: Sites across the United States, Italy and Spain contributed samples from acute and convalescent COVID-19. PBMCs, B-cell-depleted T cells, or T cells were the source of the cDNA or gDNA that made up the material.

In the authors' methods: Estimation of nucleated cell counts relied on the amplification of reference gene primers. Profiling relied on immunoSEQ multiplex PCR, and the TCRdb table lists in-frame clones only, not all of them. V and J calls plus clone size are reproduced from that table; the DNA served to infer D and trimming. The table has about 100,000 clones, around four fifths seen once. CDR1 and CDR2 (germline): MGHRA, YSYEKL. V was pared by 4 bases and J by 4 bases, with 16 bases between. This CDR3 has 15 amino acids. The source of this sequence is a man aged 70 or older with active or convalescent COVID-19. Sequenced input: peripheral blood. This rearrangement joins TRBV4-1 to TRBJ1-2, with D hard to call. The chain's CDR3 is CASSPSGVVGYGYTF. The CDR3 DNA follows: TGCGCCAGCAGCCCCTCCGGGGTCGTTGGCTATGGCTACACCTTC.